One TCR beta chain is described in this entry. Its antigen is unidentified. The data stem from a study of T cell responses to AZD1222 COVID-19 vaccine. Study-wide results and caveats: Mostly white British, mostly female donors; authors suggested clonal diversity may be underestimated. The reported proportion of spike-specific TCRs targeting unmutated variant regions was nearly half.

Sequencing was performed with immunoSEQ multiplex PCR; in TCRdb, only in-frame clones are kept and a portion is missing. The sample has fewer than 95,000 clones, around 89% seen once. The CDR3 is made up of 16 amino acids. The chain joins TRBV21-1 to TRBJ2-1; the DNA was not compared with TRBD2, the D call given in the table. TRBV21-1 is described as a pseudogene. This sequence was found in an adult in good health. The sequenced sample was peripheral blood, obtained on day 0 of AZD1222 vaccination. The CDR3: CASSKALRLAYNEQFF. The CDR3 DNA follows: TGTGCCAGCAGCAAAGCGCTTCGACTAGCTTACAATGAGCAGTTCTTC.